The 13 T cell receptor beta chains in this list originate from one sample, sequenced in a study of T-cell reconstitution after alpha-beta-depleted transplantation in children. Preparation of the TCRbeta library involved a method that used unique molecular identifiers. TCRdb re-analysed the PCR reads in MiXCR, keeping a single row per CDR3 protein. The table has around 440,000 distinct CDR3 sequences, 10% to 13% seen once. The sequencing here drew on PBMCs, taken before TCRalphabeta/CD19-depleted stem cell transplant. The receptors originated from a child aged 2-15 years with inherited bone marrow failure, due to receive a stem cell transplant.

This clonotype was detected ten times or more. V is TRBV4-3 and J is TRBJ2-3; perhaps TRBD2 as D (6 bases). The CDR3 is made up of 16 amino acids. Germline CDR1 and CDR2: LGHNA and YSLEER. Deletions cut 0 bases from V and 2 bases from J, with 12 bases between. CDR3 protein: CASSQDAGPTTDTQYF. The CDR3 region has the DNA TGCGCCAGCAGCCAAGATGCGGGACCCACCACAGATACGCAGTATTTT.

The chain employs TRBV7-9 and TRBJ1-1; D is uncertain. Germline CDR1 and CDR2: SEHNR and FQNEAQ (reference sequence). CDR3 length equals 16 residues. With 5 bases removed from V and 3 bases from J, the gap between germline ends came to 19 bases. CDR3 sequence: CASSLTLTPYDTEAFF. CDR3 in DNA: TGTGCCAGCAGCCTAACACTCACACCTTACGACACTGAAGCTTTCTTT. Based on the CDR3 plus reference TRBV7-9 and TRBJ1-1, the full variable domain is DTGVSQNPRHKITKRGQNVTFRCDPISEHNRLYWYRQTLGQGPEFLTYFQNEAQLEKSRLLSDRFSAERPKGSFSTLEIQRTEQGDSAMYLCASSLTLTPYDTEAFFGQGTRLTVV.

This clonotype was detected ten times or more. This sequence joins TRBV5-5 and TRBJ2-2, with D unresolved. The CDR3 is made up of 17 amino acids. Germline V gene lookup returns CDR1 SGHKS and CDR2 YYEKEE (reference sequence). The V gene lost 4 bases and the J gene lost 2 bases, with 18 bases spanning the gap. This CDR3 reads CASSPTILTLNTGELFF. The CDR3 DNA follows: TGTGCCAGCAGCCCCACCATCCTGACTCTAAACACCGGGGAGCTGTTTTTT.

This clonotype was picked up many times. This sequence joins TRBV3-1 and TRBJ2-7, with 14 bases aligning to TRBD2. Looked up from germline, CDR1 is LGHDT and CDR2 is YNNKEL (reference sequence). The CDR3 spans 16 residues. V trimming: 4 bases; J trimming: 3 bases; junction bases outside the gene matches: 5. The CDR3, as DNA: TGTGCCAGCAGCCCAACCGGGACTAGCGGGGGCTACGAGCAGTACTTC. It encodes CASSPTGTSGGYEQYF.

To note about this clonotype: Being one base from a much bigger clone, this may be a read error. In nucleotides, the CDR3 is TGCGCCAGCAGGCCGGGACTAGTTGTGGCAGATACGCAGTATTTT. It specifies CASRPGLVVADTQYF. The chain is built from TRBV5-1 and TRBJ2-3; 8 bases match TRBD2. This CDR3 is 15 amino acids long. The ends lost 5 bases at V and 4 bases at J; junction bases unmatched: 9. CDR1 and CDR2 from the germline V gene are SGHRS and YFSETQ.

This clonotype has ten or more counts. This chain connects TRBV4-3 to TRBJ2-2; maybe TRBD2 (6 bases). V shed 0 bases and J shed 7 bases, with 15 bases lying between them. Germline V lookup: CDR1 LGHNA, CDR2 YSLEER. The CDR3 runs 16 residues. The CDR3 DNA reads as TGCGCCAGCAGCCAAGAAGGGGTAGCGGTAGGCGGGGAGCTGTTTTTT. Encoded protein: CASSQEGVAVGGELFF.

This clonotype was seen ten or more times. CDR3 loop: CASRGLAGVNEQYF. CDR3 DNA: TGTGCCAGCCGGGGACTAGCGGGAGTGAACGAGCAGTACTTC. The J gene is TRBJ2-7, the V gene TRBV2, with 14 bases that match TRBD2. The trim removed 8 bases at V and 5 bases at J, leaving 5 bases unmatched. The CDR3 is made up of 14 amino acids. Germline-derived CDR1 and CDR2 are SNHLY and FYNNEI.

This clonotype was picked up many times. This chain connects TRBV5-1 to TRBJ2-1; 10 bases fit TRBD2. CDR3 length: 15 amino acids. Germline V CDR1 and CDR2: SGHRS, YFSETQ. V was clipped by 0 bases and J by 13 bases; unmatched bases: 10. The chain's CDR3 is CASSLDGDSGRSQFF. The CDR3 region has the DNA TGCGCCAGCAGCTTGGACGGCGATAGCGGGAGGAGTCAGTTCTTC.

As for this clonotype: A much larger clone sits a single nucleotide away, making a read error possible. This chain uses TRBV27 with TRBJ2-1; TRBD2 agrees at 9 bases. V shed 9 bases and J 2 bases; nucleotides not matched to a gene: 5. Germline CDR1 is MNHEY and CDR2 is SMNVEV (reference sequence). The CDR3 is 14 residues long. The CDR3: CARGSGRTYNEQFF. CDR3 in DNA: TGTGCCAGAGGAAGCGGGAGGACCTACAATGAGCAGTTCTTC.

With respect to this clonotype: A much larger clonotype is one base distant, so this may be a read error. V and J are TRBV24-1 and TRBJ2-1, with 8 bases lining up with TRBD2. The length of the CDR3 is 16 residues. Looked up from germline, CDR1 is KGHDR and CDR2 is SFDVKD. The CDR3, as DNA: TGTGCCACCAGTGATTTGAGCGGGAGCAAGGGGAATGAGCATTTCTTC. The encoded protein is CATSDLSGSKGNEHFF.

This clonotype was counted only a few times. The genes are TRBV12-3 or TRBV12-4 and TRBJ2-1, with 7 bases lining up with TRBD1. This CDR3 comprises 19 residues. V lost 5 bases and J lost 1; bases outside the gene matches: 17. The CDR3 DNA reads TGTGCCAGCAGTACCCGACAGGGAATGAGGGGGATTTCCTACAATGAGCAGTTCTTC. It yields the protein CASSTRQGMRGISYNEQFF.

This clonotype showed up many times. V gene TRBV20-1 combines with J gene TRBJ2-6; 7 positions agree with TRBD1. The length of the CDR3 is 16 residues. Germline lookup yields CDR1 DFQATT and CDR2 SNEGSKA (reference sequence). After removal of 6 bases from V and 0 bases from J, the junction contained 8 bases not matched to a gene. CDR3 DNA sequence: TGCAGTGCCCCGGACAGGCGGACCTCTGGGGCCAACGTCCTGACTTTC. This translates into CSAPDRRTSGANVLTF.

This clonotype was detected ten times or more. The chain couples TRBV13 to TRBJ2-7, with D perhaps matching TRBD2 (6 bases). Deletions cut 8 bases from V and 4 bases from J, with 18 bases between. This CDR3 has 14 residues. From germline, CDR1 is PRHDT and CDR2 FYEKMQ (reference sequence). Written as DNA, the CDR3 is TGTGCCAGCCTTATGTCCGGGAGAAGTTACGAGCAGTACTTC. This gives the protein CASLMSGRSYEQYF.